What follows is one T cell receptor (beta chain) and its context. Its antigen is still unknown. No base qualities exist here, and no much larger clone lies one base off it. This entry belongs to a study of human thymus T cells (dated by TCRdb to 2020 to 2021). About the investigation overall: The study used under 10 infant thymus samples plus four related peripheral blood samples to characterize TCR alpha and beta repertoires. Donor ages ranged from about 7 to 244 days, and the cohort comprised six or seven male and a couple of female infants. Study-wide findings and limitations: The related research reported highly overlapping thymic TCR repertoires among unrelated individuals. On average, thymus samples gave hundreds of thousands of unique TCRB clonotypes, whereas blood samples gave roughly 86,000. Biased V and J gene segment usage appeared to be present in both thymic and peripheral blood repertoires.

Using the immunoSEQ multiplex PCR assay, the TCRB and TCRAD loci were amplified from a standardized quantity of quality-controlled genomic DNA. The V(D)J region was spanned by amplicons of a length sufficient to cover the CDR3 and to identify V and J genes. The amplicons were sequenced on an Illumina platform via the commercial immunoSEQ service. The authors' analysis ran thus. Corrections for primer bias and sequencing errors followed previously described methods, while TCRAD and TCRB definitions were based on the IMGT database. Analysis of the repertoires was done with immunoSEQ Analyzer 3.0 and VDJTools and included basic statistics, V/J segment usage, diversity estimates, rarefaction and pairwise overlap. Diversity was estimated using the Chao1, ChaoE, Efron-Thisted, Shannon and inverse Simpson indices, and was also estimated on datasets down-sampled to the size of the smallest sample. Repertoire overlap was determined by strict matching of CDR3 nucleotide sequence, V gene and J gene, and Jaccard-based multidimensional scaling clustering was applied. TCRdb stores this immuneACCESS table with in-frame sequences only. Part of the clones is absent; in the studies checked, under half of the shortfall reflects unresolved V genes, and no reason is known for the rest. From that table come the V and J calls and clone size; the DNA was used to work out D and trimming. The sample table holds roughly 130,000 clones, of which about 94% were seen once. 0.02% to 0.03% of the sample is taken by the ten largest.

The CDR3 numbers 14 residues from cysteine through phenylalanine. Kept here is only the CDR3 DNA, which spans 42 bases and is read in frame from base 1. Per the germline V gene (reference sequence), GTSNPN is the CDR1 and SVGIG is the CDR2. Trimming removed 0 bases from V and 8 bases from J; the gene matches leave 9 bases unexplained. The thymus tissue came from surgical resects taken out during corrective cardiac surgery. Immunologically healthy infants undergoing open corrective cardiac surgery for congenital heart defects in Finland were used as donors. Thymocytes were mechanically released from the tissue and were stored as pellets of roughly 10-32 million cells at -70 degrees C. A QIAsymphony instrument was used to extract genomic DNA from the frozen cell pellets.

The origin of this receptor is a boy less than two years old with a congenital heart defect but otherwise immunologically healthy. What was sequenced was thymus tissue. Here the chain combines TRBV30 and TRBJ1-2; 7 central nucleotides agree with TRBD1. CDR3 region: CAWSVQGIRGGYTF. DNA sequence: TGTGCCTGGAGTGTACAGGGTATCAGGGGGGGCTACACCTTC.